Listed below are T cell receptor beta chains from one sample, sequenced in a study of monozygotic twins with inflammatory bowel disease. For each CDR3 protein, TCRdb gives one entry from its re-call of the 5' RACE reads, without DNA. Its table lists over 150,000 distinct CDR3 sequences. Sequenced sample: blood. The receptor source for this set is a human donor with ulcerative colitis or Crohn's disease, or a healthy co-twin of an affected twin (not recorded which). The CDR3 runs from the conserved cysteine through the conserved F or W. Size is omitted from some rows. Given values are once, few, many or a class for expanded clones.

j_call: TRBJ2-3; v_call: TRBV9; clone_size: -; cdr3_aa: CASSPTSLSDTQYF
j_call: TRBJ1-2; v_call: TRBV28; clone_size: -; cdr3_aa: CASSPGQKNGYTF
j_call: TRBJ2-7; v_call: TRBV11-2; clone_size: -; cdr3_aa: CASSLYGRASYEQYF
j_call: TRBJ1-5; v_call: TRBV27; clone_size: -; cdr3_aa: CASSLSTGGRQPQHF
j_call: TRBJ2-7; v_call: TRBV7-6; clone_size: -; cdr3_aa: CASSLDGGTYEQYF
j_call: TRBJ2-1; v_call: TRBV5-6; clone_size: -; cdr3_aa: CASSLAGTGAGNEQFF
j_call: TRBJ2-5; v_call: TRBV4-1; clone_size: -; cdr3_aa: CASSQEGRALGETQYF
j_call: TRBJ1-1; v_call: TRBV3-1; clone_size: medium-sized; cdr3_aa: CASSSGLTNTEAFF
j_call: TRBJ2-7; v_call: TRBV28; clone_size: -; cdr3_aa: CASSLLTYEQYF
j_call: TRBJ2-3; v_call: TRBV2; clone_size: -; cdr3_aa: CAIPGAGDTQYF
j_call: TRBJ2-1; v_call: TRBV7-3; clone_size: -; cdr3_aa: CASSSTTGRSSYNEQFF
j_call: TRBJ2-3; v_call: TRBV5-1; clone_size: -; cdr3_aa: CASSLGRERDTQYF
j_call: TRBJ2-3; v_call: TRBV28; clone_size: -; cdr3_aa: CASSLDSSGRSTDTQYF
j_call: TRBJ2-2; v_call: TRBV5-5; clone_size: -; cdr3_aa: CASSSTGELFF
j_call: TRBJ2-6; v_call: TRBV5-6; clone_size: -; cdr3_aa: CASGSGANVLTF
j_call: TRBJ1-5; v_call: TRBV20-1; clone_size: -; cdr3_aa: CSAKGTAGTQHF